These T cell receptor beta chains were read from a single sample in a study of blood T cell repertoires in COVID-19. Method: immunoSEQ multiplex PCR; TCRdb's copy keeps in-frame clones and lacks some. The data hold around 130,000 clones, with 70% to 90% observed a single time. The sample consisted of peripheral blood. The receptor source for this set is a woman in her forties or fifties who had recovered from COVID-19. Each CDR3 is given with its conserved first and last residue. The order of the fields is V gene, D gene, J gene, clone size, CDR3 DNA, CDR3 protein. A D gene is named only where the DNA matches it firmly. Only part of the rows carry a size: once, few, many, or a class if the clone is expanded.

TRBV7-2,-,TRBJ1-1,many,TGTGCCAGCAGCTTGCAGGCATTGAACACTGAAGCTTTCTTT,CASSLQALNTEAFF
TRBV27,TRBD1,TRBJ2-7,-,TGTGCCAGCAGTTATAAGGGGGCGAGGATTTACGAGCAGTACTTC,CASSYKGARIYEQYF
TRBV3-1/TRBV3-2,-,TRBJ1-3,-,TGTGCCAGCAGCCCGGTTAGGGGTTCTGGAAACACCATATATTTT,CASSPVRGSGNTIYF
TRBV6-2/TRBV6-3,-,TRBJ1-6,few,TGTGCCAGCAGTTACTCGATCGGAAACGGGTCACCCCTCCACTTT,CASSYSIGNGSPLHF
TRBV7-2,-,TRBJ1-2,-,TGTGCCAGCACCCTACCGCGAACAGGGAGCTATGGCTACACCTTC,CASTLPRTGSYGYTF
TRBV30,TRBD2,TRBJ2-2,-,TGTGCCTGGGCTCCGGGACTAGCGGGCACCGGGGAGCTGTTTTTT,CAWAPGLAGTGELFF
TRBV11-1,-,TRBJ2-7,-,TGTGCCAGCAGCTTACGTTCGCGGGAATACGAGCAGTACTTC,CASSLRSREYEQYF
TRBV7-9,TRBD1,TRBJ1-2,-,TGTGCCAGCAGCCTAAGGGGGACCCGGGACAGGGGTGACTATGGCTACACCTTC,CASSLRGTRDRGDYGYTF
TRBV3-1/TRBV3-2,TRBD1,TRBJ1-5,-,TGTGCCAGCAGCCTCGGGACAGGGGGCAATCAGCCCCAGCATTTT,CASSLGTGGNQPQHF
TRBV18,TRBD2,TRBJ2-2,-,TGTGCCAGCTCACGCCGGGGGGGTCCCGTGAACACCGGGGAGCTGTTTTTT,CASSRRGGPVNTGELFF
TRBV19,TRBD2,TRBJ2-1,-,TGTGCCAGTAGTTGGCGGAGCGGGAGGATTGGGAATGAGCAGTTCTTC,CASSWRSGRIGNEQFF
TRBV3-1/TRBV3-2,TRBD1,TRBJ2-1,-,TGTGCCAGCAGCCAAGACATCGGATGGGGACAGGGGGGGAGCTGGAATGAGCAGTTCTTC,CASSQDIGWGQGGSWNEQFF
TRBV10-3,TRBD2,TRBJ2-3,-,TGTGCCATCAGTGAGAGGACTAGCCTCACAGATACGCAGTATTTT,CAISERTSLTDTQYF
TRBV5-6,TRBD1,TRBJ1-1,once,TGTGCCAGCAGTTGGGACAGGGTTCGGGGCACTGAAGCTTTCTTT,CASSWDRVRGTEAFF
TRBV14,TRBD1,TRBJ2-3,-,TGTGCCAGCAGCTGGGGACAGGGTCTGGATACGCAGTATTTT,CASSWGQGLDTQYF
TRBV12-5,-,TRBJ1-2,few,TGTGCTAGTGGTCTCACAGGGTTGTGGGGCTACACCTTC,CASGLTGLWGYTF
TRBV10-3,TRBD2,TRBJ2-5,-,TGTGCCATCAGTGCAGCGGGGGGCCAAGAGACCCAGTACTTC,CAISAAGGQETQYF
TRBV28,-,TRBJ1-6,-,TGTGCCAGCATCCGAGGAGGGGCGGATAATTCACCCCTCCACTTT,CASIRGGADNSPLHF
TRBV30,TRBD2,TRBJ2-2,once,TGTGCCTGGAGTGGGGTCAGTTCAGGCGGGAGGAATACCGGGGAGCTGTTTTTT,CAWSGVSSGGRNTGELFF
TRBV11-2,-,TRBJ2-1,-,TGTGCCAGCAGCCGAGGCCTGGCCTACAATGAGCAGTTCTTC,CASSRGLAYNEQFF
TRBV6-5,-,TRBJ1-1,once,TGTGCCAGCAGACAGGTCACGACGACTGAAGCTTTCTTT,CASRQVTTTEAFF
TRBV20-1,-,TRBJ1-2,-,TGCAGTGCTAGTGGGTCCGTTACTTCCGATGGCTACACCTTC,CSASGSVTSDGYTF
TRBV19,TRBD1,TRBJ1-2,-,TGTGCCAGTAGTATAGATCTGGAGGGGGCCACAACCTTC,CASSIDLEGATTF
TRBV30,-,TRBJ1-3,-,TGTGCCTGGGCTAACCATGGAAACACCATATATTTT,CAWANHGNTIYF
TRBV7-3,TRBD1,TRBJ2-1,-,TGTGCCAGCACCCCGGGACAGGGAGGGAATGAGCAGTTCTTC,CASTPGQGGNEQFF
TRBV5-1,TRBD1,TRBJ1-1,-,TGCGCCAGCAGTCCCGGGACAGGGGGAACTGAAGCTTTCTTT,CASSPGTGGTEAFF
TRBV5-1,TRBD2,TRBJ2-1,-,TGCGCCAGCAGCAAGGGCGGGGGGGCCTGGAATTACAATGAGCAGTTCTTC,CASSKGGGAWNYNEQFF
TRBV7-9,-,TRBJ2-1,-,TGTGCCAGCAGCCGGTACGGTGTGGAGCAGTTCTTC,CASSRYGVEQFF
TRBV7-8,-,TRBJ1-6,-,TGTGCCAGCAGCTTGGTGGGCAACTATAATTCACCCCTCCACTTT,CASSLVGNYNSPLHF
TRBV5-1,-,TRBJ2-3,-,TGCGCCAGCAGCTTGGCGGGGGGCAGGGATACGCAGTATTTT,CASSLAGGRDTQYF
TRBV30,-,TRBJ2-7,-,TGTGCCTGGAGTGGGAGGCGCCCTTACTACGAGCAGTACTTC,CAWSGRRPYYEQYF
TRBV19,-,TRBJ1-6,-,TGTGCCAGTAGTATGACAGGCCATTCACCCCTCCACTTT,CASSMTGHSPLHF
TRBV5-8,-,TRBJ1-5,-,TGTGCCAGCGATGGAGGTTTCAGCAATCAGCCCCAGCATTTT,CASDGGFSNQPQHF
TRBV11-1,-,TRBJ1-1,once,TGTGCCAGCAGCTTAGCCCAGGGTCTCACTGAAGCTTTCTTT,CASSLAQGLTEAFF
TRBV30,-,TRBJ2-7,few,TGTGCCTGGAGTCGGGGGACCCCCTACGAGCAGTACTTC,CAWSRGTPYEQYF
TRBV7-9,TRBD1,TRBJ1-6,-,TGTGCCAGCAGCGGGGACAGGGATAATTCACCCCTCCACTTT,CASSGDRDNSPLHF
TRBV7-2,TRBD1,TRBJ2-1,-,TGTGCCAGCAGCCAGCGGACAGGGGGAAACAATGAGCAGTTCTTC,CASSQRTGGNNEQFF
TRBV7-9,-,TRBJ2-7,-,TGTGCCAGCAGCTCTTCAGGGGCTCGGTACGAGCAGTACTTC,CASSSSGARYEQYF
TRBV3-1/TRBV3-2,TRBD1,TRBJ1-2,-,TGTGCCAGCAGCCGAACTCAGGGACAGGGGGCTAAGGGCTACACCTTC,CASSRTQGQGAKGYTF
TRBV6-5,TRBD1,TRBJ1-3,-,TGTGCCAGCAGGGGGGACAGGTACTCTGGAAACACCATATATTTT,CASRGDRYSGNTIYF
TRBV6-2/TRBV6-3,TRBD1,TRBJ1-5,-,TGTGCCAGCAGTGGGACAGGGGCTAGCAATCAGCCCCAGCATTTT,CASSGTGASNQPQHF
TRBV7-8,-,TRBJ1-6,-,TGTGCCAGCAGCTTAGCGAACCCCCCGGGGAGGCGTTCACCCCTCCACTTT,CASSLANPPGRRSPLHF
TRBV19,TRBD1,TRBJ2-7,-,TGTGCCAGTAGTGGGGGACAGGGCGTCACCTACGAGCAGTACTTC,CASSGGQGVTYEQYF
TRBV5-1,-,TRBJ1-5,-,TGCGCCAGCAGACACGGACTGCCCCACTTAACGTTAAATCAGCCCCAGCATTTT,CASRHGLPHLTLNQPQHF
TRBV6-5,-,TRBJ2-7,-,TGTGCCAGCAGTTACGGTGGGCCAGGCAGGGCCTACGAGCAGTACTTC,CASSYGGPGRAYEQYF
TRBV11-3,TRBD2,TRBJ2-1,-,TGTGCCAGCAGCTCCCCCTTCGCGACTAGGCGGGAGGTTAACAATGAGCAGTTCTTC,CASSSPFATRREVNNEQFF
TRBV5-4,TRBD2,TRBJ2-5,-,TGTGCCAGCAGCCCACCGGGGGGGGGAAAGGAAGAGACCCAGTACTTC,CASSPPGGGKEETQYF
TRBV5-1,-,TRBJ2-7,-,TGCGCCAGCAGCTTGTTGTACGGGGGCTCCTACGAGCAGTACTTC,CASSLLYGGSYEQYF
TRBV2,-,TRBJ1-5,-,TGTGCCAGCAGCGCAGGTCCCAATCAGCCCCAGCATTTT,CASSAGPNQPQHF
TRBV10-3,TRBD2,TRBJ2-7,-,TGTGCCACCAGGGCTAGCGGGGGGGAATCCGAGCAGTACTTC,CATRASGGESEQYF
TRBV6-2/TRBV6-3,TRBD1,TRBJ1-1,once,TGTGCCAGCAGCCCCAGGGGGAGCACTGAAGCTTTCTTT,CASSPRGSTEAFF
TRBV7-9,-,TRBJ2-5,-,TGTGCCAGCAGCCGCCAAGAGACCCAGTACTTC,CASSRQETQYF
TRBV4-3,-,TRBJ1-3,-,TGCGCCAGCAGCCAAAACCAGGCTGACTCTGGAAACACCATATATTTT,CASSQNQADSGNTIYF
TRBV4-1,-,TRBJ2-3,-,TGCGCCAGCAGCCAAGGCCCGTCCACGGGCACAGATACGCAGTATTTT,CASSQGPSTGTDTQYF
TRBV19,TRBD1,TRBJ1-4,-,TGTGCCAGTAAACCGGGACAGCATCTTGAAAAACTGTTTTTT,CASKPGQHLEKLFF
TRBV7-2,TRBD2,TRBJ2-1,-,TGTGCCAGCAGCTTCGGGGTAGGACTAGCGGCCTACAATGAGCAGTTCTTC,CASSFGVGLAAYNEQFF
TRBV4-2,TRBD1,TRBJ1-4,once,TGTGCCAGCAGCCCCCGGCAGGGGGTAACTAATGAAAAACTGTTTTTT,CASSPRQGVTNEKLFF
TRBV7-8,-,TRBJ2-1,few,TGTGCCAGCAGCTTAGCGGATTTGGGGCAGGGGTTAAACAATGAGCAGTTCTTC,CASSLADLGQGLNNEQFF
TRBV4-3,TRBD1,TRBJ1-2,-,TGCGCCAGCAGCCAAAGAGGACAGGGCCTTAACTATGGCTACACCTTC,CASSQRGQGLNYGYTF
TRBV5-4,-,TRBJ2-7,-,TGTGCCAGCAGCTTGGGAGCGGGCTCCTACGAGCAGTACTTC,CASSLGAGSYEQYF